Presented here are 27 T cell receptor beta chains from one specimen sequenced in a study of T cell responses to AZD1222 COVID-19 vaccine. Profiling relied on immunoSEQ multiplex PCR, and the TCRdb table lists in-frame clones only, not all of them. The sample shows approximately 120,000 clones, about 94% of them seen only once. The specimen comprised peripheral blood, sampled on day 0 of AZD1222 vaccination. Receptors were obtained from an adult in good health.

The count of this clone is one. The CDR3 spells CASTSDSYGYTF. In DNA form, the CDR3 reads TGCGCCAGCACCTCGGACAGCTATGGCTACACCTTC. The J gene is TRBJ1-2, the V gene TRBV10-2, with D perhaps TRBD1 (6 bases). Between the trimmed V and J ends, which lost 7 bases and 4 bases, there was a span of 10 bases. This CDR3 is built from 12 residues. From germline, CDR1 is WSHSY and CDR2 SAAADI.

The chain employs TRBV14 and TRBJ2-5; D may be TRBD1 (5 bases). Germline CDR1 SGHDN, CDR2 FVKESK. The CDR3 totals 17 residues. Trimming removed 2 bases from V and 9 bases from J, with 25 bases in between. The CDR3 sequence is CASSQRRYAGRFSPQYF. The CDR3 nucleotides read TGTGCCAGCAGCCAACGTCGATATGCAGGGCGATTTTCGCCCCAGTACTTC.

This chain joins TRBV28 and TRBJ1-2; TRBD1 matches 9 bases. Losses at the gene ends were 5 bases for V and 6 bases for J; bases not matched to a gene: 13. The germline gives CDR1 MDHEN, CDR2 SYDVKM. This CDR3 comprises 16 residues. The CDR3 nucleotides read TGTGCCAGCAGTCCCAGAGAGACAGGGGGTTTGGATGGCTACACCTTC. This gives the protein CASSPRETGGLDGYTF.

The J gene is TRBJ2-7, the V gene TRBV5-1, with D tentatively TRBD1 (7 bases). Trimming left V 7 bases short and J 5 bases short, with 19 bases between. Germline CDR1 SGHRS, CDR2 YFSETQ. The CDR3 runs 14 residues. CDR3 DNA: TGCGCCAGCCACTCTGGAGGGGGCACGGACGAGCAGTACTTC. This sequence encodes CASHSGGGTDEQYF.

The chain combines TRBV19 with TRBJ1-2; a weak D match, TRBD1 (5 bases). The CDR3 runs to 16 residues. Between the trimmed V and J ends, which lost 6 bases and 2 bases, there was a span of 19 bases. Germline-derived CDR1 and CDR2 are LNHDA and SQIVND (reference sequence). The CDR3 region is CASSSYRLGANYGYTF. The CDR3 DNA follows: TGTGCCAGTAGCAGCTACAGGCTAGGAGCGAACTATGGCTACACCTTC.

This clone was recorded once. This chain joins TRBV27 and TRBJ1-1; TRBD1 aligns across 10 bases. The CDR3 is 13 amino acids. Germline V gene data show CDR1 as MNHEY and CDR2 as SMNVEV (reference sequence). The trim removed 6 bases at V and 6 bases at J, leaving 4 bases unmatched. CDR3 protein: CASRRDRGPEAFF. CDR3 nucleotide sequence: TGTGCCAGCAGGAGGGACAGGGGCCCTGAAGCTTTCTTT.

This clone came up once. The rearrangement joins TRBV14 to TRBJ1-2; D unclear. The CDR3 extends over 13 amino acids. Trimming removed 3 bases from V and 1 base from J, with 6 bases in between. Germline V gives CDR1 SGHDN, CDR2 FVKESK. The DNA of the CDR3 is TGTGCCAGCAGCCAGGGGATTAACTATGGCTACACCTTC. As protein: CASSQGINYGYTF.

In this sample, this clone turned up once. V gene TRBV5-1 combines with J gene TRBJ1-1; D not certain. V lost 4 bases and J 0 bases, leaving 7 bases between the germline ends. Per the germline V gene, CDR1 is SGHRS and CDR2 is YFSETQ. The CDR3 consists of 13 residues. Written as DNA, the CDR3 is TGCGCCAGCAGCCCAAACTTGAACACTGAAGCTTTCTTT. Amino acids: CASSPNLNTEAFF. Together with reference TRBV5-1 and TRBJ1-1, the CDR3 gives the full variable domain: KAGVTQTPRYLIKTRGQQVTLSCSPISGHRSVSWYQQTPGQGLQFLFEYFSETQRNKGNFPGRFSGRQFSNSRSEMNVSTLELGDSALYLCASSPNLNTEAFFGQGTRLTVV.

The CDR3 protein is CASSEVQLATGELFF. The CDR3 DNA follows: TGTGCCAGCAGTGAGGTCCAACTAGCCACCGGGGAGCTGTTTTTT. The V call is TRBV6-1, the J call TRBJ2-2, with D possibly matching TRBD2 (6 bases). This CDR3 is built from 15 residues. The V end lost 3 bases, the J end lost 4 bases, and 12 bases lay between the germline ends. CDR1 is MNHNS, CDR2 SASEGT, per germline.

This chain joins TRBV9 and TRBJ1-1; TRBD1 might be the D (5 bases). CDR3 size: 14 residues. V lost 2 bases to trimming and J lost 0 bases, with 8 bases between them. CDR1 and CDR2 from the germline V gene are SGDLS and YYNGEE. The CDR3 protein is CASSVGPLNTEAFF. CDR3 coding DNA: TGTGCCAGCAGCGTGGGGCCCCTGAACACTGAAGCTTTCTTT.

The rearrangement uses TRBV7-9 and TRBJ1-5, with D perhaps TRBD1 (5 bases). The V gene lost 5 bases and the J gene lost 4 bases, with 15 bases spanning the gap. CDR3 size: 15 residues. Germline CDR1 and CDR2: SEHNR and FQNEAQ (reference sequence). The CDR3: CASSRLGGANQPQHF. CDR3 nucleotide sequence: TGTGCCAGCAGCCGGCTAGGAGGGGCAAATCAGCCCCAGCATTTT.

V usage is TRBV5-1 and J usage is TRBJ1-2, with D possibly TRBD1 on 6 matching bases. CDR3 length equals 13 residues. CDR1 is SGHRS and CDR2 is YFSETQ in the germline V gene. Deletions cut 0 bases from V and 8 bases from J, with 11 bases between. This CDR3 reads CASSLVGGKGYTF. In DNA, the CDR3 is TGCGCCAGCAGCTTGGTGGGGGGCAAGGGCTACACCTTC. Full variable domain (rest looked up from reference TRBV5-1 and TRBJ1-2): KAGVTQTPRYLIKTRGQQVTLSCSPISGHRSVSWYQQTPGQGLQFLFEYFSETQRNKGNFPGRFSGRQFSNSRSEMNVSTLELGDSALYLCASSLVGGKGYTFGSGTRLTVV.

The chain recombines TRBV21-1 with TRBJ2-3; TRBD1 is taken as the D call from the table, unchecked against the DNA. TRBV21-1 is recorded as a pseudogene. The CDR3 runs 18 residues. This CDR3 reads CASSKIPRWTGGADTQYF. In DNA, the CDR3 is TGTGCCAGCAGCAAAATTCCCCGGTGGACAGGGGGGGCAGATACGCAGTATTTT.

In DNA, the CDR3 is TGTGCCACCAGTGAGCCGACTAGCGGGGGGGCTGAGACCCAGTACTTC. It codes for CATSEPTSGGAETQYF. V and J are TRBV24-1 and TRBJ2-5, with 14 bases identical to TRBD2. Germline lookup yields CDR1 KGHDR and CDR2 SFDVKD. The CDR3 has 16 amino acids. Trimming removed 4 bases from V and 5 bases from J; junction bases left unmatched: 5.

The CDR3, as DNA: TGCGCCAGCAGCCACCCGGCCGGGACAGCGTACGAGCAGTACTTC. It is translated as CASSHPAGTAYEQYF. The chain employs TRBV4-1 and TRBJ2-7; 7 bases align to TRBD1. V gave up 3 bases and J gave up 4 bases; unmatched junction bases: 9. The CDR3 has 15 amino acids. The germline V gene encodes CDR1 MGHRA and CDR2 YSYEKL.

V and J are TRBV9 and TRBJ1-2; the match to TRBD1 covers 7 bases. J lost 4 bases, V lost 0 bases, and 3 bases had no gene match. This CDR3 region has 14 residues. CDR1 and CDR2 (germline): SGDLS, YYNGEE. CDR3 coding DNA: TGTGCCAGCAGCGTAGAGGCAGGGGGCTATGGCTACACCTTC. Its translation: CASSVEAGGYGYTF.

The chain has TRBV25-1 and TRBJ2-5, with TRBD1 matching over 8 bases. The CDR3 covers 14 residues. V lost 8 bases and J lost 1; bases outside the gene matches: 6. From germline, CDR1 is MGHDK and CDR2 SYGVNS. CDR3 DNA: TGTGCCAGCGCCCAAACAGGGGGCCAAGAGACCCAGTACTTC. Its protein is CASAQTGGQETQYF.

This clone has only one observation. The V call is TRBV18, the J call TRBJ1-2; D is unresolved. CDR1 and CDR2 (germline): KGHSH, LQKENI. Trimming stripped 6 bases from V and 10 bases from J, with 15 bases between. The CDR3 extends over 12 amino acids. This chain's CDR3 is CASSPEGYTYTF. The CDR3 DNA sequence: TGTGCCAGCTCTCCTGAGGGCTACACCTACACCTTC.

This clone has just one count. This chain uses TRBV18 with TRBJ2-4; a possible D gene is TRBD1 (6 bases). Germline V lookup: CDR1 KGHSH, CDR2 LQKENI. The CDR3 has 15 amino acids. V lost 5 bases and J lost 8, with 19 bases in between. This chain's CDR3 is CASSGISGVRDIQYF. For the CDR3, the DNA is TGTGCCAGCTCAGGAATATCAGGGGTCCGCGACATTCAGTACTTC. Filled out from reference TRBV18 and TRBJ2-4, the complete variable domain reads NAGVMQNPRHLVRRRGQEARLRCSPMKGHSHVYWYRQLPEEGLKFMVYLQKENIIDESGMPKERFSAEFPKEGPSILRIQQVVRGDSAAYFCASSGISGVRDIQYFGAGTRLSVL.

The chain carries TRBV6-4 and TRBJ1-1, with 9 bases fitting TRBD1. This CDR3 is 16 amino acids long. The trim removed 4 bases at V and 5 bases at J, leaving 11 bases unmatched. Germline V gene data show CDR1 as MRHNA and CDR2 as SNTAGT. The CDR3 nucleotides are TGTGCCAGCAGTGTTAAACCCGGACAGGGGCAAACTGAAGCTTTCTTT. Amino acid sequence: CASSVKPGQGQTEAFF.

The table lists this clone with a count of one. The chain combines TRBV2 with TRBJ2-3; 10 nucleotides agree with TRBD2. CDR3 length: 17 amino acids. CDR1 SNHLY and CDR2 FYNNEI come from the germline V gene. J was trimmed by 2 bases and V by 3 bases; bases with no gene match: 8. The CDR3 reads CASSDPQRGGTTDTQYF. In nucleotides, the CDR3 is TGTGCCAGCAGTGACCCCCAGCGGGGGGGAACCACAGATACGCAGTATTTT.

The J gene is TRBJ2-1, the V gene TRBV28, with 15 positions matching TRBD2. The germline V gene has CDR1 MDHEN and CDR2 SYDVKM. Trimming removed 6 bases from V and 0 bases from J; junction bases left unmatched: 9. This CDR3 comprises 19 residues. CDR3 bases: TGTGCCAGCAGACCCCGGACTAGCGGGGGGGTAAGCTCCTACAATGAGCAGTTCTTC. Translating it yields CASRPRTSGGVSSYNEQFF. The entire variable domain, with the rest obtained from reference TRBV28 and TRBJ2-1, is as follows: DVKVTQSSRYLVKRTGEKVFLECVQDMDHENMFWYRQDPGLGLRLIYFSYDVKMKEKGDIPEGYSVSREKKERFSLILESASTNQTSMYLCASRPRTSGGVSSYNEQFFGPGTRLTVL.

CDR3 in DNA: TGCAGTGCTAGTTACCGTGGCAATGAGCAGTTCTTC. Translating it yields CSASYRGNEQFF. The chain links TRBV20-1 to TRBJ2-1; D gene uncertain. The length of the CDR3 is 12 residues. V lost 3 bases to trimming and J lost 6 bases, with 9 bases between them. Germline loops: CDR1 DFQATT, CDR2 SNEGSKA (reference sequence).

V and J are TRBV11-2 and TRBJ1-4; TRBD1 agrees at 8 bases. The ends lost 2 bases at V and 7 bases at J; junction bases unmatched: 3. The length of the CDR3 is 14 residues. Germline CDR1 is SGHAT and CDR2 is FQNNGV. The CDR3 region has the DNA TGTGCCAGCAGCTTAAACAGGGGGGGTGAAAAACTGTTTTTT. Translation gives CASSLNRGGEKLFF.

The chain recombines TRBV11-2 with TRBJ1-1, with D perhaps TRBD1 (5 bases). CDR1 is SGHAT, CDR2 FQNNGV, per germline. The CDR3 spans 16 residues. Between the trimmed V and J ends, which lost 0 bases and 4 bases, there was a span of 15 bases. CDR3 DNA: TGTGCCAGCAGCTTAGATCTCGGGGGTGGGGTCACTGAAGCTTTCTTT. Protein product: CASSLDLGGGVTEAFF.

V and J are TRBV5-1 and TRBJ2-5, with D perhaps matching TRBD1 or TRBD2 (5 bases each). Deletions cut 2 bases from V and 5 bases from J, with 10 bases between. CDR1 SGHRS and CDR2 YFSETQ come from the germline V gene. This CDR3 has 13 amino acids. The CDR3 spells CASSFQGGETQYF. The DNA for the CDR3 is TGCGCCAGCAGCTTTCAGGGCGGGGAGACCCAGTACTTC.

V is TRBV5-1 and J is TRBJ1-2; the D is unclear. Looked up from germline, CDR1 is SGHRS and CDR2 is YFSETQ. V shed 7 bases and J shed 2 bases, with 15 bases lying between them. CDR3 length: 14 amino acids. The chain's CDR3 is CASRPTTGNYGYTF. In DNA form, the CDR3 reads TGCGCCAGCCGCCCCACGACGGGGAACTATGGCTACACCTTC.